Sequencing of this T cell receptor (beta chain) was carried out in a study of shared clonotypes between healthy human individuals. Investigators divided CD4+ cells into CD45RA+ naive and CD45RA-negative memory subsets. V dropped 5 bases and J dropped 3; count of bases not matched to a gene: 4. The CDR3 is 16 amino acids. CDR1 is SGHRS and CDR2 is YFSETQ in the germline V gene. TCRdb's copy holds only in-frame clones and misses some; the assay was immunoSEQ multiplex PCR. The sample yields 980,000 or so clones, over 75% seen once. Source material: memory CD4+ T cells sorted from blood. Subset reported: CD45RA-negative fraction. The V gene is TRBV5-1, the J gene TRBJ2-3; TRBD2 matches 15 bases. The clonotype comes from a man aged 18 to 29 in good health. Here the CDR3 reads CASRGLAGGKTDTQYF. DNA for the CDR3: TGCGCCAGCAGAGGACTAGCGGGAGGGAAGACAGATACGCAGTATTTT.